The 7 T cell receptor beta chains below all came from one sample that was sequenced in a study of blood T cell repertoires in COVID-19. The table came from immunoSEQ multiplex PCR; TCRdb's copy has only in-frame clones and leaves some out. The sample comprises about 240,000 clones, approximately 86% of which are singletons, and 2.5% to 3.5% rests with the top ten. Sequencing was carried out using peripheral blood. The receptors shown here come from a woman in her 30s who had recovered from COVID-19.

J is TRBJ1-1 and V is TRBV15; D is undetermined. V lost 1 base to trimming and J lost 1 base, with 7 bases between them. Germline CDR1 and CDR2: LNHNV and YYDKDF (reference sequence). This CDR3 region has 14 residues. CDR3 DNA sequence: TGTGCCACCAGCAGAGGAGAGAGGAACACTGAAGCTTTCTTT. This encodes CATSRGERNTEAFF.

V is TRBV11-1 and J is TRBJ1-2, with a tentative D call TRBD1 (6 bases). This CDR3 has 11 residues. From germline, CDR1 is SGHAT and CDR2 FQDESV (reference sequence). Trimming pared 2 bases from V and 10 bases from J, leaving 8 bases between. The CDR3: CASSLRDIYTF. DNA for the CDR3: TGTGCCAGCAGCTTAAGGGACATCTACACCTTC.

DNA of the CDR3: TGTGCCAGCCGGGACACTCCGATTACCGGGGAGCTGTTTTTT. This sequence encodes CASRDTPITGELFF. The chain has TRBV2 and TRBJ2-2; TRBD1 is a possible D gene (6 bases). With 8 bases removed from V and 5 bases from J, the gap between germline ends came to 15 bases. Germline V gene sequence: CDR1 SNHLY, CDR2 FYNNEI. This CDR3 has 14 amino acids.

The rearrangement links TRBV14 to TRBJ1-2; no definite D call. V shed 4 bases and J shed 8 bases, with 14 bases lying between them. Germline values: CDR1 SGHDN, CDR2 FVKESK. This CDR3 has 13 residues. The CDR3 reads CASSRTESAGYTF. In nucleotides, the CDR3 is TGTGCCAGCAGCCGTACAGAGTCGGCGGGCTACACCTTC.

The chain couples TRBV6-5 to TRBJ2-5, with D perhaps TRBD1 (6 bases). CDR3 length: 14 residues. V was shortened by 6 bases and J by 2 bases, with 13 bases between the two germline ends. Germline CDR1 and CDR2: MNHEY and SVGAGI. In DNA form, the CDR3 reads TGTGCCAGCAGACTTGACAGGTTTCAAGAGACCCAGTACTTC. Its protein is CASRLDRFQETQYF.

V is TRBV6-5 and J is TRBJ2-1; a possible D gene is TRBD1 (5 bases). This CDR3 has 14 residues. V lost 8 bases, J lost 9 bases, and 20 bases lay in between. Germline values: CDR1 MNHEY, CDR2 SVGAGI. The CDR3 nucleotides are TGTGCCAGCGGCCCCTGGACACTTACCGGTGAGCAGTTCTTC. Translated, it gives CASGPWTLTGEQFF.

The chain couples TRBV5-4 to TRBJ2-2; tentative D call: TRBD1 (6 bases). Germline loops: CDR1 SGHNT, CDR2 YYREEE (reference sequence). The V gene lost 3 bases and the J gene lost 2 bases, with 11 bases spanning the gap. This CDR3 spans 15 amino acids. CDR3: CASSSGTINTGELFF. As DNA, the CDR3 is TGTGCCAGCAGCTCCGGGACAATTAACACCGGGGAGCTGTTTTTT. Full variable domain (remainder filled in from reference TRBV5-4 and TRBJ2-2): ETGVTQSPTHLIKTRGQQVTLRCSSQSGHNTVSWYQQALGQGPQFIFQYYREEENGRGNFPPRFSGLQFPNYSSELNVNALELDDSALYLCASSSGTINTGELFFGEGSRLTVL.